Sequencing of this T cell receptor (beta chain) was carried out in a study of shared clonotypes between healthy human individuals (dated by TCRdb to the early 2020s). General notes on the study: Three men and two women, aged 18 to 49 years, made up the cohort. For each donor, CD4 naive and CD4 memory were each given three plates, CD8 naive was given two plates, and CD8 memory was given one plate. The study deeply sequenced blood TCR repertoires of about five healthy adults to estimate repertoire size and the extent of clonotype sharing between individuals. To increase sequencing depth and limit assay-specific biases, TCR repertoire library preparation and sequencing were carried out by different laboratories using diverse techniques. Each donor's leukapheresis produced roughly between about 0.8 and 8.9 billion PBMCs. Beyond this particular receptor, the publication reports: The genetic and exposure-history diversity represented was limited by the small number of donors. Based on pairwise subsampling, the degree of clonotype sharing among donors was expected to be affected by sequencing depth. Sampling was limited to blood, and TCR repertoires in tissue likely differ from TCR repertoires in blood. Clonotypes shared by all four sorted-subset donors showed higher generation probabilities than non-shared clonotypes. Naive subsets generally had larger estimated clonotype richness than memory subsets did. Incomplete sequencing was indicated by rarefaction of sorted-subset datasets, despite the large sequencing depth. Across a handful of donors, roughly 5.4% of naive CD4, 3% to 3.5% of naive CD8, roughly 2.2% of memory CD4, and approximately 0.4% of memory CD8 clonotypes were shared.

CD8 naive samples were obtained by positive selection for CCR7 among CD45RO-negative cells, yielding a CD45RA+CCR7+ population from which TemRA cells were excluded. The donors were healthy, HIV-negative adults who had no recently reported acute infections or vaccinations. Every donor was a Caucasian adult residing in Nashville, Tennessee, USA. Blood was obtained by leukapheresis, after which PBMCs were separated by Ficoll-Histopaque density gradient centrifugation and cryopreserved in liquid nitrogen vapor phase. Analytical flow cytometry was used to check the purity and quantity of each magnetically sorted T cell population. Each sorted fraction had its genomic DNA isolated and then quantified by UV absorbance on a Nanodrop 2000c. Using the deep immunoSEQ assay, multiplex PCR amplified TCR CDR3 regions from genomic DNA. Extracted genomic DNA from each cell subset was spread evenly across all wells of several immunoSEQ 96-well plates, with each plate serving as a replicate. For sorted subsets, about 200 ng genomic DNA, equal to about 30,000 T cell genomes, was loaded into each replicate PCR. The purified libraries were quantified using a Qubit 3.0 fluorometer, sized with a Bioanalyzer 2100, and then quantified again using the KAPA Library Quantification kit. Every immunoSEQ 96-well plate was sequenced on a dedicated single-read 150-cycle Illumina NextSeq 550 flow cell. As for the authors' bioinformatics: Because the immunoSEQ output included only junctional sequences and no quality scores, the filtering could not be the same as the filtering used for full-length reads. Sequences were annotated with PyIR, a Python wrapper for IgBLAST v1.9, using IMGT germline references to assign V/J genes and CDR3. Reads with weak V/J assignments (E-value above 1e-6), missing CDR3, stop codons, out-of-frame junctions, or ambiguous translated residues were removed. V3J clonotypes were defined by identical inferred V gene, J gene, and CDR3 amino acid sequence. Percentage overlap between repertoires was calculated by dividing the number of shared unique clonotypes by the size of the smaller repertoire. RTK rarefaction, the Chao1 estimator, and Recon v2.1 estimates of unobserved clonotypes were used to assess repertoire richness. Generation probabilities were computed with OLGA for all TCRbeta clonotypes obtained by the gDNA method from a handful of donors. TCRdb limited this immuneACCESS table to in-frame rearrangements with V and J called. A share of clones is missing; checked studies link under half to unresolved V genes, and the rest is unexplained. Clonal size and the V and J genes are those of that table, whereas D and trimming came from the DNA. Here the sample has about 2.1 million clones; roughly 93% occur a single time. In total, the top ten clones hold more than 1.5% of the sample.

With respect to this clone: Its specific antigen is unknown. The record has no base qualities; no much larger clone is one base away.

The CDR3 has 15 amino acids, counting the end cysteine and phenylalanine. CDR3 DNA only is kept here, 45 bases in frame from base 1. This sequence uses TRBV21-1 and TRBJ2-5; TRBD1, as called in the table, went unchecked against the DNA. TRBV21-1 is reported as a pseudogene. The receptor's source is a man aged 18 to 30 in good health. Some clones in this sample may be carry-over from other donors' samples. Sequences were obtained from naive CD8+ T cells from PBMCs. The sample's cell subset or site label, in plain terms: CD45RA+CCR7+. CDR3 sequence: CASIFAGTNQETQYF. The DNA sequence is given as TGTGCCAGCATTTTTGCCGGGACAAACCAAGAGACCCAGTACTTC.